Sequencing of this T cell receptor (beta chain) was carried out in a study of T-cell memory formation after mild COVID-19. Study overall: Largely, the TCR clusters proved donor specific.

TCRdb fed the 5' RACE reads into MiXCR, producing one record per CDR3 protein. This sample has roughly 48,000 distinct CDR3 sequences, with 25% to 30% found just once. General observations from the study: There were some responding clones in pre-infection memory, which suggested that cross-reactive memory had joined. Clones from the second wave (peaking day 37) had unconfirmed SARS-CoV-2 specificity.

This clonotype occurred many times. Its antigen is unidentified. This CDR3 comprises 16 residues. Germline CDR1 is SGHAT and CDR2 is FQNNGV. V was clipped by 0 bases and J by 3 bases; unmatched bases: 6. The chain couples TRBV11-2 to TRBJ2-5, with 8 bases identical to TRBD1. This receptor was taken from a man between 18 and 29 years old who had mild COVID-19 (a few samples of this study predate the infection). Cell type and time point are not known. The material sequenced was PBMCs or a T cell subset sorted from them (not recorded which). CDR3 coding DNA: TGTGCCAGCAGCTTAGATGGCAGGGGGCGGGAAGAGACCCAGTACTTC. Its protein is CASSLDGRGREETQYF. The entire variable domain, with the rest obtained from reference TRBV11-2 and TRBJ2-5, is as follows: EAGVAQSPRYKIIEKRQSVAFWCNPISGHATLYWYQQILGQGPKLLIQFQNNGVVDDSQLPKDRFSAERLKGVDSTLKIQPAKLEDSAVYLCASSLDGRGREETQYFGPGTRLLVL.